This T cell receptor (beta chain) was recorded in a study of OX40 agonist ivuxolimab in advanced cancers. With baseline, cycle 4 day 1, and cycle 7 day 1 as timepoints, blood was sampled. CDR3 length: 15 amino acids. V shed 6 bases and J shed 6 bases, with 17 bases lying between them. Germline values: CDR1 KGHSH, CDR2 LQKENI. Sequencing was performed with immunoSEQ multiplex PCR; in TCRdb, only in-frame clones are kept and a portion is missing. The sample has 55,000 to 75,000 clones; around 93% are singletons. This TCR was sampled from an adult with an advanced solid tumor such as melanoma, head and neck, liver or kidney cancer. Sequenced here: CD4+ or CD8+ T cells sorted from blood, sampled in a trial of the OX40 agonist ivuxolimab. This chain uses TRBV18 with TRBJ1-4; D unclear. The CDR3 DNA reads TGTGCCAGCTCTCAACTCCCCTTTGCCGATGAAAAACTGTTTTTT. Its translation: CASSQLPFADEKLFF.